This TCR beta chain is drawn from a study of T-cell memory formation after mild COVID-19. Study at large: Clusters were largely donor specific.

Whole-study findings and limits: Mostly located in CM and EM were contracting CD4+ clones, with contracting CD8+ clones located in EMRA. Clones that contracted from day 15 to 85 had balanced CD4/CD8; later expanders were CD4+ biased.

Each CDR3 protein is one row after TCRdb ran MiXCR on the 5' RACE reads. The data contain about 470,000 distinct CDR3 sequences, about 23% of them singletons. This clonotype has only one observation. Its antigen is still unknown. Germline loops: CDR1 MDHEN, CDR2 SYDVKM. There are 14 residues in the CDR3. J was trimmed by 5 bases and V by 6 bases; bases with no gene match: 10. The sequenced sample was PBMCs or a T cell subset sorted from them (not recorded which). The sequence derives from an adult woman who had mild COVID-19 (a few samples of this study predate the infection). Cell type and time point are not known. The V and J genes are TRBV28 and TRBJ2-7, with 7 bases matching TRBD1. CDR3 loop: CASSWIDRANEQYF. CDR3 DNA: TGTGCCAGCAGCTGGATTGACAGGGCCAACGAGCAGTACTTC.